Sequencing of this TCR beta chain was carried out in a study of CD8+CD57+ T cells in acquired aplastic anemia. Genomic DNA, the template, was used for profiling of the TCR beta VDJ and CDR3. A single record per CDR3 protein comes from TCRdb applying MiXCR to the reads. The sample contains over 150,000 distinct CDR3 sequences, around half of which appear only once. Sequencing involved patients with CD8+CD57+ cell expansion previously shown by flow cytometry. Severe acquired aplastic anemia affected all patients. At least ten counts were recorded for this clonotype. Source material: sorted CD4+, CD8+, or CD8+CD57+ T cells (not recorded which) from PBMCs. This TCR was sampled from a human donor with aplastic anemia.

In DNA, the CDR3 is TGCAGTGCTAGGGGATCGGAGCGGGAGACCACAGATACGCAGTATTTT. It encodes CSARGSERETTDTQYF. This rearrangement joins TRBV20-1 to TRBJ2-3; 8 bases agree with TRBD2. Germline V CDR1 and CDR2: DFQATT, SNEGSKA (reference sequence). V shed 3 bases, J shed 2 bases, and the junction held 10 bases outside the gene matches. The CDR3 loop spans 16 amino acids.